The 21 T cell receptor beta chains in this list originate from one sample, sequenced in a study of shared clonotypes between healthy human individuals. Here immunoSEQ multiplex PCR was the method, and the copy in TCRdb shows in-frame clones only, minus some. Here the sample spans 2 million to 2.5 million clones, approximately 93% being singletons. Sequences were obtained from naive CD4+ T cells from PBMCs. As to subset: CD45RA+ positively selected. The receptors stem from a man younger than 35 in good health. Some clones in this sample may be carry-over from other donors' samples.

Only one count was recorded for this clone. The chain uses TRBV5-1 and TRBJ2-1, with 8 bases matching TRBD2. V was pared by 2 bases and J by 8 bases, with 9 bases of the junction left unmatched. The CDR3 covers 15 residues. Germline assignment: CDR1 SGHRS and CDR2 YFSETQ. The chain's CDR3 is CASSFAAGVGYEQFF. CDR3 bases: TGCGCCAGCAGCTTTGCAGCGGGAGTAGGGTATGAGCAGTTCTTC.

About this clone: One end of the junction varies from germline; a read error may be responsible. In DNA form, the CDR3 reads TGTGCCAGCAGCCCTCTGGACCCTAAATATGGCTACACCTTC. It encodes CASSPLDPKYGYTF. J is TRBJ1-2 and V is TRBV9; D remains ambiguous. This CDR3 has 14 residues. The germline V gene encodes CDR1 SGDLS and CDR2 YYNGEE.

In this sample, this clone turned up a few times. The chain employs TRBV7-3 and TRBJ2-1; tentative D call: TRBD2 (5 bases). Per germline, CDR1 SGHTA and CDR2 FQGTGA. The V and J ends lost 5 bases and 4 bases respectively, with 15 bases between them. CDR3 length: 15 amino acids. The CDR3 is CASSPGVLVYNEQFF. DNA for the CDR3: TGTGCCAGCAGCCCTGGCGTACTAGTGTACAATGAGCAGTTCTTC.

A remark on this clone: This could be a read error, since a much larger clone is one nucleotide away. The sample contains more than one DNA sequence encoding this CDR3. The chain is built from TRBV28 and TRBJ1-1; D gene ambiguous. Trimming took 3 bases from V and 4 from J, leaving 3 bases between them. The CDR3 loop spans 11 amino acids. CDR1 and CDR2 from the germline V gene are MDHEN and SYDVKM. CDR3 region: CASSLSTEAFF. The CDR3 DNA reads TGTGCCAGCAGTTTGAGCACTGAAGCTTTCTTT.

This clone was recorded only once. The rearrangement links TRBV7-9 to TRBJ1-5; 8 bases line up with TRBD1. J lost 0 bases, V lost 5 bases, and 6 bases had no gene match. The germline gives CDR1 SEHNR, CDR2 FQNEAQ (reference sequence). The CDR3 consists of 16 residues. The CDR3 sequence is CASSPGDRTSNQPQHF. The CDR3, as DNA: TGTGCCAGCAGCCCGGGGGACAGGACTAGCAATCAGCCCCAGCATTTT.

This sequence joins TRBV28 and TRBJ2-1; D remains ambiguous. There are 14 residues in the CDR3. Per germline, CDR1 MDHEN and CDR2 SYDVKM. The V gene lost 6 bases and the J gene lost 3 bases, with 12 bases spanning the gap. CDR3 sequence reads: CASRRLLLYNEQFF. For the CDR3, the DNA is TGTGCCAGCAGGCGGCTTCTACTCTACAATGAGCAGTTCTTC.

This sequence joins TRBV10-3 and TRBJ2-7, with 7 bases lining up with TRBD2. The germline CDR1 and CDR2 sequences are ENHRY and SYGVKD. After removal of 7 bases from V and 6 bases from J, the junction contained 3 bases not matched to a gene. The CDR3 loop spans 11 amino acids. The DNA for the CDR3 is TGTGCCATCACTCCGGGGGGCGAGCAGTACTTC. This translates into CAITPGGEQYF.

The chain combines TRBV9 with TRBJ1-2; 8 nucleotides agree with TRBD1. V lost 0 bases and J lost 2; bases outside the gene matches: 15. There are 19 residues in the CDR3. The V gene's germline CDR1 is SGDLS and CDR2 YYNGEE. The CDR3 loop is CASSVGPGRGTGQNYGYTF. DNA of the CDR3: TGTGCCAGCAGCGTAGGCCCCGGTCGCGGGACAGGCCAGAACTATGGCTACACCTTC.

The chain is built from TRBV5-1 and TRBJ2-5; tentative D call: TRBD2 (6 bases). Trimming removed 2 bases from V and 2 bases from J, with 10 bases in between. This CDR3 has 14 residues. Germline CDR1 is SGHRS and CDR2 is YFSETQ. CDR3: CASSFGRGQETQYF. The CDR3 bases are TGCGCCAGCAGCTTCGGCCGGGGGCAAGAGACCCAGTACTTC.

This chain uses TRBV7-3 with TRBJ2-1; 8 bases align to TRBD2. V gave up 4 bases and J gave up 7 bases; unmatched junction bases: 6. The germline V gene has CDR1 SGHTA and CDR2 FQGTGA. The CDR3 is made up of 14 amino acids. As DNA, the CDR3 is TGTGCCAGCAGCTCCCCCGGGACTAGGAATGAGCAGTTCTTC. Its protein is CASSSPGTRNEQFF.

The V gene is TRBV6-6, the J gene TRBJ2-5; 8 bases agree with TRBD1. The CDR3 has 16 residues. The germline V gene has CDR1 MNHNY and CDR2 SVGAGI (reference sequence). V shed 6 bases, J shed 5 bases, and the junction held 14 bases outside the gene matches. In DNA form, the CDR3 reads TGTGCCAGCAGGGCCCAGGGGCAGGGGGCGAGGGAGACCCAGTACTTC. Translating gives CASRAQGQGARETQYF.

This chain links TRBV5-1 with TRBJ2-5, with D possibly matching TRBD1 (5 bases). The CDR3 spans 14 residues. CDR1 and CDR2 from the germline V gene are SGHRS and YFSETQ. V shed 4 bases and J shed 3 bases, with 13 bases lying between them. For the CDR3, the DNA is TGCGCCAGCAGCAACACCCAGGGCGAAGAGACCCAGTACTTC. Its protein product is CASSNTQGEETQYF. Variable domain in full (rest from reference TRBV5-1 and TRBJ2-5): KAGVTQTPRYLIKTRGQQVTLSCSPISGHRSVSWYQQTPGQGLQFLFEYFSETQRNKGNFPGRFSGRQFSNSRSEMNVSTLELGDSALYLCASSNTQGEETQYFGPGTRLLVL.

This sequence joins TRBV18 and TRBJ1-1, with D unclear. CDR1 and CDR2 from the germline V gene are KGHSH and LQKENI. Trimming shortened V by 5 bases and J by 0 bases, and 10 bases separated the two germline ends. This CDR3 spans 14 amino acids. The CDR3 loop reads CASSGVGLNTEAFF. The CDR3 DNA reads TGTGCCAGCTCAGGGGTTGGATTGAACACTGAAGCTTTCTTT.

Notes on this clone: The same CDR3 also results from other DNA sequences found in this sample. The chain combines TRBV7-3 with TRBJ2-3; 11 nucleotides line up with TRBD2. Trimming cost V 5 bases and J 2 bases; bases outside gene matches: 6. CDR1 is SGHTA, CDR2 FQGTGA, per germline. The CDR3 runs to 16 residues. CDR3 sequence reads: CASSAGTSGLTDTQYF. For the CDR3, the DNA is TGTGCCAGCAGCGCGGGGACTAGCGGACTCACAGATACGCAGTATTTT. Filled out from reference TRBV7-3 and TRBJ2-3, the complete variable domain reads GAGVSQTPSNKVTEKGKYVELRCDPISGHTALYWYRQSLGQGPEFLIYFQGTGAADDSGLPNDRFFAVRPEGSVSTLKIQRTERGDSAVYLCASSAGTSGLTDTQYFGPGTRLTVL.

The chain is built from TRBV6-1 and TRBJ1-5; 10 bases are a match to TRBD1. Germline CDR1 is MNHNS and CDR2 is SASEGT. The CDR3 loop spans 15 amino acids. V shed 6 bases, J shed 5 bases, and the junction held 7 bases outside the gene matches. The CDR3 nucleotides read TGTGCCAGCAGCATCCGGGACAGGGGTTATCAGCCCCAGCATTTT. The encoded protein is CASSIRDRGYQPQHF.

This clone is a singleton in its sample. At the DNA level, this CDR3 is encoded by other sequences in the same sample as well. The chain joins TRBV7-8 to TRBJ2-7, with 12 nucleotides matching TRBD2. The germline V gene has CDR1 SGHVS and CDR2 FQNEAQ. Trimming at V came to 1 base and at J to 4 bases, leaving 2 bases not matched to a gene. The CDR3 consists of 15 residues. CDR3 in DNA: TGTGCCAGCAGCTTAGGACTAGCGGGAGTATACGAGCAGTACTTC. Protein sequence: CASSLGLAGVYEQYF.

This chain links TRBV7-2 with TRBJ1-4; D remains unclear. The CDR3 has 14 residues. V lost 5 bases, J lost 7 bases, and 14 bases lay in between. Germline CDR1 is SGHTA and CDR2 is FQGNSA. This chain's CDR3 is CASSPLGGSEKLFF. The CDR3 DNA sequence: TGTGCCAGCAGCCCCCTCGGTGGGAGTGAAAAACTGTTTTTT.

CDR3 bases: TGCGCCAGCAGACAATTGACAGGGGACTCGCGTGGCTACACCTTC. Translation gives CASRQLTGDSRGYTF. This rearrangement joins TRBV5-1 to TRBJ1-2, with 8 nucleotides matching TRBD1. This CDR3 region has 15 residues. Looked up from germline, CDR1 is SGHRS and CDR2 is YFSETQ. Losses at the gene ends were 5 bases for V and 7 bases for J; bases not matched to a gene: 13. Full variable domain (rest looked up from reference TRBV5-1 and TRBJ1-2): KAGVTQTPRYLIKTRGQQVTLSCSPISGHRSVSWYQQTPGQGLQFLFEYFSETQRNKGNFPGRFSGRQFSNSRSEMNVSTLELGDSALYLCASRQLTGDSRGYTFGSGTRLTVV.

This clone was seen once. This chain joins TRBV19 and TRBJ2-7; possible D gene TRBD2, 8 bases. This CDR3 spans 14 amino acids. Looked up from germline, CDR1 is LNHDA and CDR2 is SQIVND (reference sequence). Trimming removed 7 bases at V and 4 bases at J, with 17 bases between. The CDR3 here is CASNPGGTAYEQYF. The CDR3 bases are TGTGCCAGTAACCCGGGAGGGACAGCATACGAGCAGTACTTC.

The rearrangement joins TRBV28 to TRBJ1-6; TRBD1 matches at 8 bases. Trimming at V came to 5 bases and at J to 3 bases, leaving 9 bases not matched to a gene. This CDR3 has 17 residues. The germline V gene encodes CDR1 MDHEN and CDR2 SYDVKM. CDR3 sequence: CASSPSGQAVYNSPLHF. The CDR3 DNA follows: TGTGCCAGCAGTCCATCGGGACAGGCGGTCTATAATTCACCCCTCCACTTT.

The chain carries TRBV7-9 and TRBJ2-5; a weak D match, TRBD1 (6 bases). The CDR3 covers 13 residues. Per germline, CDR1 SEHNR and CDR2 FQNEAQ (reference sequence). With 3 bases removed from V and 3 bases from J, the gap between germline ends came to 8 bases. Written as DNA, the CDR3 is TGTGCCAGCAGCTTTTCAGGGGAAGAGACCCAGTACTTC. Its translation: CASSFSGEETQYF.